The 25 T cell receptor beta chains below were found in one sample sequenced in a study of OX40 agonist ivuxolimab in advanced cancers. The repertoire was sequenced with immunoSEQ multiplex PCR; TCRdb's copy has only in-frame clones and lacks some. The data show tens of thousands of clones, around nine tenths seen once. The specimen comprised CD4+ or CD8+ T cells sorted from blood, sampled in a trial of the OX40 agonist ivuxolimab. These TCRs come from an adult with an advanced solid tumor such as melanoma, head and neck, liver or kidney cancer.

V and J are TRBV5-4 and TRBJ1-2, with D unresolved. V was clipped by 0 bases and J by 4 bases, with 10 bases between them. Germline V gene sequence: CDR1 SGHNT, CDR2 YYREEE (reference sequence). The CDR3 contains 14 residues. CDR3 amino acids: CASSLGQIPYGYTF. The CDR3 nucleotides read TGTGCCAGCAGCTTGGGTCAGATTCCCTATGGCTACACCTTC. Filled out from reference TRBV5-4 and TRBJ1-2, the complete variable domain reads ETGVTQSPTHLIKTRGQQVTLRCSSQSGHNTVSWYQQALGQGPQFIFQYYREEENGRGNFPPRFSGLQFPNYSSELNVNALELDDSALYLCASSLGQIPYGYTFGSGTRLTVV.

The CDR3: CATHRGGSARYNEQFF. As DNA, the CDR3 is TGTGCCACTCACCGGGGGGGGTCAGCCAGATACAATGAGCAGTTCTTC. This chain links TRBV27 with TRBJ2-1, with 8 bases aligning to TRBD2. This CDR3 spans 16 amino acids. The ends lost 10 bases at V and 4 bases at J; junction bases unmatched: 15. CDR1 MNHEY and CDR2 SMNVEV come from the germline V gene (reference sequence).

The J gene is TRBJ2-7, the V gene TRBV4-1; tentative D call: TRBD2 (6 bases). Germline lookup yields CDR1 MGHRA and CDR2 YSYEKL. The CDR3 runs 14 residues. V dropped 1 base and J dropped 3 bases, with 10 bases sitting between them. The CDR3 DNA sequence: TGCGCCAGCAGCCAAGTTGGGCGGGACTACGAGCAGTACTTC. Translating it yields CASSQVGRDYEQYF.

A single count supports this clone. The rearrangement joins TRBV4-1 to TRBJ2-7; either TRBD1 or TRBD2 may supply D (5 bases each). Trimming left V 4 bases short and J 4 bases short, with 14 bases between. The CDR3 is 14 amino acids. Looked up from germline, CDR1 is MGHRA and CDR2 is YSYEKL. The CDR3 loop reads CASSPVGESYEQYF. CDR3 DNA: TGCGCCAGCAGCCCCGTGGGGGAGTCGTACGAGCAGTACTTC.

This clone was seen only once. This chain uses TRBV23-1 with TRBJ2-5; D unclear. Near its end, the DNA agrees better with TRBJ2-7, so the J call may be wrong. TRBV23-1 falls under the ORF class, with uncertain function. The CDR3 covers 16 residues. CDR3 nucleotides: TGCGCCAGCAGTCAATCGTGGGGTTCAGAAACCTACGAGCAGTACTTC. The encoded protein is CASSQSWGSETYEQYF.

This chain links TRBV4-1 with TRBJ2-7, with D perhaps matching TRBD2 (6 bases). Trimming took 4 bases from V and 7 from J, leaving 20 bases between them. In germline, CDR1 is MGHRA, CDR2 YSYEKL. The CDR3 spans 15 residues. In nucleotides, the CDR3 is TGCGCCAGCAGCCCCTTGGAGGGAGAAGGGGAGGAGCAGTACTTC. Residues: CASSPLEGEGEEQYF.

V and J are TRBV11-2 and TRBJ2-6; 7 nucleotides match TRBD1. The CDR3 totals 16 residues. Per germline, CDR1 SGHAT and CDR2 FQNNGV. J lost 3 bases, V lost 5 bases, and 7 bases had no gene match. The CDR3 is CASSPDRMSGANVLTF. The CDR3 DNA is TGTGCCAGCAGCCCGGACAGGATGAGTGGGGCCAACGTCCTGACTTTC.

The chain carries TRBV11-2 and TRBJ2-7; a possible D gene is TRBD2 (6 bases). This CDR3 contains 14 residues. Germline values: CDR1 SGHAT, CDR2 FQNNGV. V was cut by 1 base and J by 0 bases, with 7 bases left in between. CDR3 bases: TGTGCCAGCAGCTTAGGGGGACTCTCCTACGAGCAGTACTTC. Its protein product is CASSLGGLSYEQYF.

This clone was counted only a few times. The chain couples TRBV28 to TRBJ1-5; 7 bases map to TRBD1. This CDR3 is built from 14 residues. Germline-derived CDR1 and CDR2 are MDHEN and SYDVKM. V was pared by 8 bases and J by 5 bases, with 9 bases of the junction left unmatched. The CDR3 loop is CASATGQNYQPQHF. The DNA for the CDR3 is TGTGCCAGCGCTACGGGACAGAACTATCAGCCCCAGCATTTT. Full variable domain (missing parts from reference TRBV28 and TRBJ1-5): DVKVTQSSRYLVKRTGEKVFLECVQDMDHENMFWYRQDPGLGLRLIYFSYDVKMKEKGDIPEGYSVSREKKERFSLILESASTNQTSMYLCASATGQNYQPQHFGDGTRLSIL.

The chain recombines TRBV18 with TRBJ1-1; a weak D match, TRBD1 (5 bases). Germline V gene lookup returns CDR1 KGHSH and CDR2 LQKENI. There are 13 residues in the CDR3. V was cut by 0 bases and J by 10 bases, with 12 bases left in between. Written as DNA, the CDR3 is TGTGCCAGCTCACCACCGGACCCGAGGGGAGCTTTCTTT. This encodes CASSPPDPRGAFF.

This clone was seen just once. The rearrangement links TRBV7-9 to TRBJ2-7; TRBD2 might be the D (6 bases). CDR3 length: 12 amino acids. Per the germline V gene, CDR1 is SEHNR and CDR2 is FQNEAQ (reference sequence). V was trimmed by 11 bases and J by 2 bases, leaving 13 bases between them. CDR3 loop: CASGLATYEQYF. Written as DNA, the CDR3 is TGTGCCTCTGGGCTAGCGACCTACGAGCAGTACTTC.

The chain links TRBV4-1 to TRBJ2-2; D unresolved. The CDR3 sequence is 16 residues long. The germline CDR1 and CDR2 sequences are MGHRA and YSYEKL. V lost 1 base and J 0 bases, leaving 9 bases between the germline ends. The CDR3 is CASSQVWPSNTGELFF. In DNA form, the CDR3 reads TGCGCCAGCAGCCAAGTATGGCCTTCGAACACCGGGGAGCTGTTTTTT.

This rearrangement joins TRBV5-6 to TRBJ2-1; tentatively, D is TRBD1 (6 bases). This CDR3 has 14 amino acids. The V end was cut by 4 bases, the J end by 8 bases, with 16 bases between. In germline, CDR1 is SGHDT, CDR2 YYEEEE. CDR3 DNA: TGTGCCAGCAGCATCAGCAGGGGAGTGGATGAGCAGTTCTTC. Protein sequence: CASSISRGVDEQFF.

The CDR3 here is CASSLENTEAFF. DNA for the CDR3: TGTGCCAGCAGCTTGGAGAACACTGAAGCTTTCTTT. The chain joins TRBV7-9 to TRBJ1-1; the D is unclear. Trimming removed 3 bases from V and 1 base from J, with 3 bases in between. This CDR3 is 12 amino acids long. Germline CDR1 and CDR2: SEHNR and FQNEAQ (reference sequence).

The chain carries TRBV4-3 and TRBJ2-4; D is uncertain. CDR1 and CDR2 (germline): LGHNA, YSLEER. There are 16 residues in the CDR3. Between the trimmed V and J ends, which lost 1 base and 0 bases, there was a span of 10 bases. CDR3 nucleotide sequence: TGCGCCAGCAGCCAAGCCGCCCAAATAGCCAAAAACATTCAGTACTTC. This sequence encodes CASSQAAQIAKNIQYF.

J is TRBJ1-2 and V is TRBV5-1; 7 nucleotides align to TRBD1. The CDR3 totals 15 residues. Trimming removed 4 bases from V and 0 bases from J; junction bases left unmatched: 6. The germline gives CDR1 SGHRS, CDR2 YFSETQ. CDR3: CASSPWTGPNYGYTF. In nucleotides, the CDR3 is TGCGCCAGCAGCCCATGGACAGGCCCTAACTATGGCTACACCTTC.

This clone was observed a single time. The gene calls are TRBV28 and TRBJ2-7; 11 bases map to TRBD2. The junction had 10 bases not matched to a gene; V was cut back by 2 bases and J by 10 bases. The CDR3 extends over 15 amino acids. Germline CDR1 reads MDHEN; CDR2 reads SYDVKM. The CDR3 loop reads CASSLGSSGRRPQYF. CDR3 DNA: TGTGCCAGCAGTTTAGGATCTAGCGGGAGGCGGCCCCAGTACTTC.

The chain has TRBV10-3 and TRBJ1-1; possibly TRBD1 for D (5 bases). The germline V and J ends were trimmed by 3 bases and 1 base, with 9 bases remaining between them. Germline CDR1 reads ENHRY; CDR2 reads SYGVKD. The CDR3 is 14 residues long. Here the CDR3 DNA reads TGTGCCATCAGTGATGGGGGGGGGAACACTGAAGCTTTCTTT. This codes for CAISDGGGNTEAFF.

This chain uses TRBV29-1 with TRBJ2-3; TRBD2 is a possible D gene (5 bases). The CDR3 runs to 13 residues. Trimming stripped 7 bases from V and 2 bases from J, with 13 bases between. Germline-derived CDR1 and CDR2 are SQVTM and ANQGSEA. For the CDR3, the DNA is TGCAGCGGGACCGGACTCTACACAGATACGCAGTATTTT. Residues: CSGTGLYTDTQYF.

The rearrangement uses TRBV5-6 and TRBJ2-1; weak D call: TRBD2 (6 bases). The V end was cut by 2 bases, the J end by 3 bases, with 15 bases between. The length of the CDR3 is 16 residues. Germline values: CDR1 SGHDT, CDR2 YYEEEE. The DNA of the CDR3 is TGTGCCAGCAGCTTTCTAGCGTTGGGCCTCTACAATGAGCAGTTCTTC. Its translation: CASSFLALGLYNEQFF.

There are a few counts of this clone. The chain combines TRBV7-9 with TRBJ2-7; D gene unclear. The germline V gene encodes CDR1 SEHNR and CDR2 FQNEAQ (reference sequence). This CDR3 comprises 13 residues. The ends were cut back, 0 bases at V and 5 bases at J, with 8 bases in the middle. For the CDR3, the DNA is TGTGCCAGCAGCTTAGCGGGTTCCGACGAGCAGTACTTC. It encodes CASSLAGSDEQYF.

This chain joins TRBV4-3 and TRBJ2-1, with 14 bases that match TRBD2. J was trimmed by 5 bases and V by 4 bases; bases with no gene match: 10. Germline V gene lookup returns CDR1 LGHNA and CDR2 YSLEER. CDR3 size: 18 residues. Written as DNA, the CDR3 is TGCGCCAGCAGCCCCGGGACTAGCGGGAGAATTTGGGACAATGAGCAGTTCTTC. Its translation: CASSPGTSGRIWDNEQFF.

In its sample, this clone was seen a few times. The chain joins TRBV19 to TRBJ2-3; TRBD1 matches at 10 bases. Germline-derived CDR1 and CDR2 are LNHDA and SQIVND (reference sequence). The CDR3 runs 16 residues. Germline trimming cut 4 bases from V and 1 base from J; bases unmatched to any gene: 5. For the CDR3, the DNA is TGTGCCAGTAGTACTCCGACAGGGGGCGGCACAGATACGCAGTATTTT. Its translation is CASSTPTGGGTDTQYF.

This sequence joins TRBV11-2 and TRBJ2-7, with 9 bases identical to TRBD2. Germline values: CDR1 SGHAT, CDR2 FQNNGV. V dropped 4 bases and J dropped 3; count of bases not matched to a gene: 7. The CDR3 spans 15 residues. The chain's CDR3 is CASSYSGTSFYEQYF. The CDR3 nucleotides read TGTGCCAGCAGCTACTCCGGGACTAGCTTCTACGAGCAGTACTTC.

V and J are TRBV27 and TRBJ2-1, with D unclear. This CDR3 is built from 15 residues. Trimming took 5 bases from V and 8 from J, leaving 19 bases between them. The germline gives CDR1 MNHEY, CDR2 SMNVEV (reference sequence). CDR3 bases: TGTGCCAGCAGTACCCTCATAGAGCCGATCGATGAGCAGTTCTTC. This sequence encodes CASSTLIEPIDEQFF.